Listed below are T cell receptor beta chains from one sample, sequenced in a study of shared clonotypes between healthy human individuals. The protocol was immunoSEQ multiplex PCR, while the TCRdb copy is restricted to in-frame clones and leaves out a portion. Here the sample spans millions of clones, around 94% being singletons. The sample was naive CD4+ T cells sorted from blood. Receptors originate from a man younger than 30 in good health. Both conserved end residues are part of each CDR3.

J | V | CDR3
TRBJ2-5 | TRBV6-6 | CASSYGGRETQYF
TRBJ2-7 | TRBV2 | CASRRQGIGYEQYF
TRBJ1-2 | TRBV14 | CASSQDYRSGSGYTF
TRBJ2-1 | TRBV6-1 | CASSVGSTLAGGNEQFF
TRBJ1-4 | TRBV10-3 | CAISEARGVVEKLFF
TRBJ2-7 | TRBV27 | CASSSHGRDGSYEQYF
TRBJ2-1 | TRBV20-1 | CSGSSYNEQFF
TRBJ2-5 | TRBV5-1 | CASSLGGVETQYF
TRBJ2-3 | TRBV5-1 | CASSLRTSGSSTDTQYF
TRBJ1-1 | TRBV27 | CASAPAFGNTEAFF
TRBJ2-5 | TRBV30 | CAWTVSTVQETQYF
TRBJ2-6 | TRBV18 | CASSRGTGGAGANVLTF
TRBJ2-3 | TRBV7-3 | CASSPGPASTDTQYF
TRBJ1-3 | TRBV4-1 | CASGQKKGNTIYF
TRBJ2-2 | TRBV19 | CASRKTGTGNTGELFF
TRBJ2-7 | TRBV19 | CASTKGQGYEQYF
TRBJ1-3 | TRBV28 | CASRNTPGVLVAGNTIYF
TRBJ2-3 | TRBV20-1 | CSARQESQYF
TRBJ1-6 | TRBV7-9 | CASSLGGGRSPLHF
TRBJ2-7 | TRBV18 | CASSPVGTGAYEQYF
TRBJ1-2 | TRBV25-1 | CASSETNTRGYGYTF
TRBJ2-3 | TRBV9 | CASSVGGGRGTDTQYF
TRBJ2-3 | TRBV4-1 | CASSPRGGPSTDTQYF
TRBJ1-1 | TRBV10-3 | CAISSDRGTEAFF
TRBJ2-3 | TRBV29-1 | CSVARNTGTDTQYF
TRBJ2-1 | TRBV16 | CASSQTAGVSYNEQFF
TRBJ2-5 | TRBV7-9 | CASSSGRGGQETQYF
TRBJ2-7 | TRBV6-5 | CASSPGQGWYEQYF
TRBJ2-1 | TRBV5-3 | CARSFWFAPRGENNEQFF
TRBJ1-5 | TRBV6-1 | CASSGQYSNQPQHF
TRBJ2-3 | TRBV5-1 | CASSPGLAGITDTQYF
TRBJ1-4 | TRBV7-9 | CASSLTEGTHEKLFF
TRBJ1-5 | TRBV5-1 | CASSRDINQPQHF
TRBJ1-4 | TRBV18 | CASSPQQGDEKLFF
TRBJ2-7 | TRBV30 | CAWTRGVEVEQYF
TRBJ2-1 | TRBV6-5 | CASSYTGNDLFF
TRBJ2-2 | TRBV30 | CAWSVDSRKATGELFF
TRBJ1-2 | TRBV19 | CASSPTPGAGYGYTF
TRBJ2-7 | TRBV10-3 | CAIRNVSYEQYF
TRBJ1-3 | TRBV4-2 | CASSLENPGSRGTIYF
TRBJ2-5 | TRBV11-2 | CASSLTGFRLAGAQETQYF
TRBJ2-2 | TRBV5-1 | CASSLIKPGNTGELFF
TRBJ2-3 | TRBV2 | CASSGQGLVVADTQYF
TRBJ1-4 | TRBV25-1 | CASSEYRGTNEKLFF
TRBJ2-3 | TRBV9 | CASSVDEGYTDTQYF
TRBJ2-7 | TRBV27 | CASSLGTGRYEQYF
TRBJ2-4 | TRBV6-6 | CASTWDLQQIQYF
TRBJ1-1 | TRBV5-1 | CASSLGQPNTEAFF
TRBJ2-1 | TRBV7-9 | CASSLGSDYNEQFF
TRBJ2-1 | TRBV7-9 | CASSLALGYNEQFF
TRBJ2-3 | TRBV6-5 | CASSPFGHTQYF
TRBJ2-7 | TRBV5-4 | CASSLGGGPYEQYF
TRBJ1-3 | TRBV9 | CASSVGTNGNTIYF
TRBJ1-1 | TRBV6-1 | CASSEENRGGTEAFF
TRBJ1-2 | TRBV6-6 | CASSYPRREYGYTF
TRBJ1-1 | TRBV5-1 | CASSRNRGTGTEAFF
TRBJ1-5 | TRBV6-1 | CASSDHKDSTHQPQHF
TRBJ1-4 | TRBV7-9 | CASSVLAGGKLFF
TRBJ1-4 | TRBV7-9 | CASSLGQGTEKLFF